The 23 T cell receptor beta chains in this list originate from one sample, sequenced in a study of shared clonotypes between healthy human individuals. The repertoire was sequenced with immunoSEQ multiplex PCR; TCRdb's copy has only in-frame clones and lacks some. Here the sample spans about 480,000 clones, 75% to 80% being singletons. Sequencing was carried out using PBMCs. Every receptor here comes from a woman between 40 and 55 years old in good health. Some clones in this sample may be carry-over from other donors' samples.

Only one count was recorded for this clone. The chain uses TRBV9 and TRBJ2-1; no firm D call. Deletions cut 4 bases from V and 10 bases from J, with 9 bases between. Germline CDR1 and CDR2: SGDLS and YYNGEE. This CDR3 contains 11 residues. DNA for the CDR3: TGTGCCAGCAGCTCTCTCGGGGAGCAGTTCTTC. Protein sequence: CASSSLGEQFF.

Ten or more counts support this clone. The rearrangement links TRBV7-3 to TRBJ2-7, with 9 bases matching TRBD1. CDR3 size: 15 residues. V was clipped by 5 bases and J by 6 bases; unmatched bases: 11. The germline V gene has CDR1 SGHTA and CDR2 FQGTGA. This CDR3 is CASSPSGTGTREQYF. As DNA, the CDR3 is TGTGCCAGCAGCCCCTCCGGGACAGGGACGCGCGAGCAGTACTTC.

The CDR3, as DNA: TGTGCCAGTTCAACTAGCGACTCCTACGAGCAGTACTTC. It encodes CASSTSDSYEQYF. This chain connects TRBV28 to TRBJ2-7; 7 bases match TRBD2. J was trimmed by 0 bases and V by 9 bases; bases with no gene match: 5. The CDR3 extends over 13 amino acids. The germline gives CDR1 MDHEN, CDR2 SYDVKM.

V usage is TRBV5-5 and J usage is TRBJ1-4; unclear D gene. V lost 2 bases and J 3 bases, leaving 14 bases between the germline ends. This CDR3 has 16 amino acids. Per germline, CDR1 SGHKS and CDR2 YYEKEE (reference sequence). CDR3 DNA sequence: TGTGCCAGCAGCTTCAGCTCCAGGTATCCTAATGAAAAACTGTTTTTT. The encoded protein is CASSFSSRYPNEKLFF. Using reference TRBV5-5 and TRBJ1-4 for the parts outside the CDR3, the full variable domain is DAGVTQSPTHLIKTRGQQVTLRCSPISGHKSVSWYQQVLGQGPQFIFQYYEKEERGRGNFPDRFSARQFPNYSSELNVNALLLGDSALYLCASSFSSRYPNEKLFFGSGTQLSVL.

This clone was detected once. CDR3 region: CASSEGVGANYGYTF. CDR3 in DNA: TGTGCCAGCAGTGAGGGTGTAGGGGCTAACTATGGCTACACCTTC. V usage is TRBV6-1 and J usage is TRBJ1-2; perhaps TRBD1 as D (5 bases). The CDR3 consists of 15 residues. Germline V CDR1 and CDR2: MNHNS, SASEGT. V lost 3 bases to trimming and J lost 0 bases, with 11 bases between them.

The V gene is TRBV28, the J gene TRBJ2-7, with D perhaps matching TRBD1 or TRBD2 (5 bases each). The CDR3 extends over 16 amino acids. Per germline, CDR1 MDHEN and CDR2 SYDVKM. With 6 bases removed from V and 3 bases from J, the gap between germline ends came to 21 bases. The CDR3 DNA follows: TGTGCCAGCAGCCCCCTTAGCGAGCCCCAGGGCTACGAGCAGTACTTC. Translation gives CASSPLSEPQGYEQYF.

The chain carries TRBV7-9 and TRBJ1-2; D unclear. The CDR3 has 19 residues. Trimming left V 6 bases short and J 0 bases short, with 26 bases between. Germline V gives CDR1 SEHNR, CDR2 FQNEAQ (reference sequence). CDR3 nucleotides: TGTGCCAGCAGTAAGGAAAATTTAGGCCCCGGATCTTCTAACTATGGCTACACCTTC. Amino acid sequence: CASSKENLGPGSSNYGYTF.

V and J are TRBV6-6 and TRBJ2-7; tentative D call: TRBD1 (5 bases). V shed 5 bases and J shed 5 bases, with 16 bases lying between them. CDR1 is MNHNY, CDR2 SVGAGI, per germline (reference sequence). CDR3 length: 14 amino acids. The CDR3 spells CASSDRWGSDEQYF. In DNA, the CDR3 is TGTGCCAGCAGTGACCGGTGGGGCAGCGACGAGCAGTACTTC.

The chain recombines TRBV18 with TRBJ2-2; no clear D. CDR1 is KGHSH and CDR2 is LQKENI in the germline V gene. There are 15 residues in the CDR3. V was pared by 1 base and J by 0 bases, with 6 bases between. The CDR3 DNA sequence: TGTGCCAGCTCACCACTACAGTCGAACACCGGGGAGCTGTTTTTT. Translation: CASSPLQSNTGELFF.

The V call is TRBV10-3, the J call TRBJ1-5; tentative D call: TRBD1 (5 bases). CDR3 size: 16 residues. Germline-derived CDR1 and CDR2 are ENHRY and SYGVKD. V shed 0 bases and J shed 0 bases, with 9 bases lying between them. The CDR3 loop reads CAISESRGSSNQPQHF. In nucleotides, the CDR3 is TGTGCCATCAGTGAGTCGAGGGGATCTAGCAATCAGCCCCAGCATTTT.

As to this clone: It differs at one base from a far larger clone, so likely a read error. The V call is TRBV28, the J call TRBJ1-1, with 10 bases aligning to TRBD1. This CDR3 comprises 14 residues. With V trimmed by 6 bases and J by 1 base, 2 bases remained unmatched. Germline values: CDR1 MDHEN, CDR2 SYDVKM. The CDR3 sequence is CASSRTGGNTEAFF. The CDR3 bases are TGTGCCAGCAGCCGGACAGGGGGGAACACTGAAGCTTTCTTT.

The chain is built from TRBV21-1 and TRBJ2-7; the table's D call of TRBD1 was not tested on the DNA. TRBV21-1 represents a pseudogene. CDR3 size: 16 residues. CDR3 bases: TGTGCCAGCAGCCCGAAGAGAGGGGACAGTTCCTACGAGCAGTACTTC. It is translated as CASSPKRGDSSYEQYF.

This clone was seen a single time. The V and J genes are TRBV18 and TRBJ1-2, with D tentatively TRBD1 (5 bases). This CDR3 is 13 amino acids long. Trimming took off 2 bases at V and 8 bases at J, with 12 bases between the two ends. Germline V lookup: CDR1 KGHSH, CDR2 LQKENI. The CDR3 loop reads CASSPAGNVGYTF. CDR3 sequence (DNA): TGTGCCAGCTCACCAGCAGGGAATGTGGGCTACACCTTC.

The chain is built from TRBV9 and TRBJ1-1; 7 bases are a match to TRBD1. CDR1 and CDR2 (germline): SGDLS, YYNGEE. CDR3 length: 15 amino acids. With V trimmed by 0 bases and J by 7 bases, 9 bases remained unmatched. The CDR3 region is CASSVAPTGEGEAFF. The CDR3 DNA reads TGTGCCAGCAGCGTAGCTCCTACAGGGGAGGGTGAAGCTTTCTTT.

The CDR3 region has the DNA TGTGCCAGTAGTCCGACCCCGGGGGTATACGAGCAGTACTTC. Translating gives CASSPTPGVYEQYF. The rearrangement uses TRBV19 and TRBJ2-7; D is perhaps TRBD2 (6 bases). With 5 bases removed from V and 4 bases from J, the gap between germline ends came to 15 bases. The V gene's germline CDR1 is LNHDA and CDR2 SQIVND (reference sequence). The CDR3 runs 14 residues. Combining the CDR3 with reference TRBV19 and TRBJ2-7 gives the whole variable domain DGGITQSPKYLFRKEGQNVTLSCEQNLNHDAMYWYRQDPGQGLRLIYYSQIVNDFQKGDIAEGYSVSREKKESFPLTVTSAQKNPTAFYLCASSPTPGVYEQYFGPGTRLTVT.

This clone appeared a single time. The rearrangement joins TRBV10-1 to TRBJ2-1; D is perhaps TRBD2 (5 bases). CDR3 length equals 14 residues. The V end was cut by 0 bases, the J end by 5 bases, with 8 bases between. From germline, CDR1 is WNHNN and CDR2 SYGVQD (reference sequence). For the CDR3, the DNA is TGCGCCAGCAGTGAGTCGACGGGGAACAATGAGCAGTTCTTC. It yields the protein CASSESTGNNEQFF.

The rearrangement links TRBV6-6 to TRBJ2-2; TRBD1 matches 10 bases. Germline values: CDR1 MNHNY, CDR2 SVGAGI (reference sequence). The CDR3 contains 15 residues. Trimming took 2 bases from V and 7 from J; bases not matched to a gene: 4. The CDR3 region has the DNA TGTGCCAGCAGTTACGAGACAGGGGGCGTCGGGGAGCTGTTTTTT. Protein: CASSYETGGVGELFF.

This chain links TRBV7-8 with TRBJ1-6; no firm D call. The CDR3 length is 12 residues. V was trimmed by 2 bases and J by 9 bases, leaving 5 bases between them. Per germline, CDR1 SGHVS and CDR2 FQNEAQ. DNA of the CDR3: TGTGCCAGCAGCTTAATAGGTTCACCCCTCCACTTT. It codes for CASSLIGSPLHF.

The V call is TRBV7-9, the J call TRBJ2-2; no clear D gene. The CDR3 length is 15 residues. Between the trimmed V and J ends, which lost 2 bases and 2 bases, there was a span of 9 bases. Per germline, CDR1 SEHNR and CDR2 FQNEAQ (reference sequence). For the CDR3, the DNA is TGTGCCAGCAGCTTACGGGTCCGTAACACCGGGGAGCTGTTTTTT. Amino acids: CASSLRVRNTGELFF.

The V gene is TRBV7-8, the J gene TRBJ2-7; D is undetermined. Per the germline V gene, CDR1 is SGHVS and CDR2 is FQNEAQ. V was trimmed by 2 bases and J by 4 bases, leaving 12 bases between them. This CDR3 has 14 residues. CDR3 protein: CASSLPLADYEQYF. The CDR3 nucleotides are TGTGCCAGCAGCTTACCGCTTGCTGATTACGAGCAGTACTTC.

The V gene is TRBV7-2, the J gene TRBJ2-3; the match to TRBD2 covers 8 bases. J was trimmed by 1 base and V by 1 base; bases with no gene match: 4. CDR3 length: 16 amino acids. CDR1 SGHTA and CDR2 FQGNSA come from the germline V gene. The CDR3 nucleotides read TGTGCCAGCAGCTTAGTGGGGCGGGAGGGCACAGATACGCAGTATTTT. Its translation: CASSLVGREGTDTQYF.

This chain joins TRBV28 and TRBJ2-2, with a tentative D call TRBD2 (6 bases). Trimming shortened V by 6 bases and J by 4 bases, and 18 bases separated the two germline ends. This CDR3 is 16 amino acids long. Germline lookup yields CDR1 MDHEN and CDR2 SYDVKM. The CDR3 sequence is CASSLPGLGGTGELFF. The CDR3 nucleotides are TGTGCCAGCAGCCTCCCGGGACTGGGCGGCACCGGGGAGCTGTTTTTT.

V and J are TRBV28 and TRBJ1-1; weak D call: TRBD1 (5 bases). This CDR3 has 16 amino acids. Trimming shortened V by 6 bases and J by 4 bases, and 21 bases separated the two germline ends. Looked up from germline, CDR1 is MDHEN and CDR2 is SYDVKM. The CDR3 is CASSPWVGALLTEAFF. The CDR3 DNA reads as TGTGCCAGCAGCCCCTGGGTCGGGGCTTTGCTCACTGAAGCTTTCTTT. The entire variable domain, with the rest obtained from reference TRBV28 and TRBJ1-1, is as follows: DVKVTQSSRYLVKRTGEKVFLECVQDMDHENMFWYRQDPGLGLRLIYFSYDVKMKEKGDIPEGYSVSREKKERFSLILESASTNQTSMYLCASSPWVGALLTEAFFGQGTRLTVV.